This T cell receptor beta chain was recorded in a study of blood T cell repertoires in COVID-19. Study details: Italy, Spain and the United States were the sources of the convalescent and acute COVID-19 samples. The analysed material was cDNA or gDNA that came from T cells, B-cell-depleted T cells, or PBMCs.

In the authors' workflow: Reference gene primers were amplified, and this amplification served to estimate nucleated cell counts. Sequencing was performed with immunoSEQ multiplex PCR; in TCRdb, only in-frame clones are kept and a portion is missing. V, J and clone size are taken as reported in that table, and D and trimming were inferred from the DNA itself. The sample consists of around 100,000 clones, around 86% of them appearing once. The sample comprised peripheral blood. This TCR was recovered from a man aged 65 to 79 with acute or convalescent COVID-19.

This CDR3 is CASSPRPAGGGETQYF. The CDR3 DNA sequence: TGTGCCAGCTCACCCCGTCCAGCGGGAGGTGGTGAGACCCAGTACTTC. The gene calls are TRBV18 and TRBJ2-5, with 9 bases matching TRBD2. Trimming took 3 bases from V and 5 from J; bases not matched to a gene: 10. CDR3 length equals 16 residues. Germline assignment: CDR1 KGHSH and CDR2 LQKENI. Full variable domain (remainder filled in from reference TRBV18 and TRBJ2-5): NAGVMQNPRHLVRRRGQEARLRCSPMKGHSHVYWYRQLPEEGLKFMVYLQKENIIDESGMPKERFSAEFPKEGPSILRIQQVVRGDSAAYFCASSPRPAGGGETQYFGPGTRLLVL.